This T cell receptor (beta chain) was recovered during a study of cytomegalovirus exposure and HLA in healthy donors. Researchers ran the PCR with 60 Vbeta and 13 Jbeta primers. Profiled with immunoSEQ multiplex PCR; TCRdb holds only in-frame clones, not every one. The table includes over 150,000 clones, around 80% detected once. Every donor was a healthy person donating bone marrow. CDR1 is SGHRS, CDR2 YFSETQ, per germline. This CDR3 is built from 15 residues. With V trimmed by 1 base and J by 5 bases, 7 bases remained unmatched. Study-level results: A cluster of highly shared sequence variants was likely a sequencing artifact. Analysis was carried out at a later point, and it linked a missense DCLRE1C variant to TCR beta V- and J-gene trimming.

Concerning this clone itself: Its antigen remains unknown.

The receptor was derived from a human donor in good health. V is TRBV5-1 and J is TRBJ1-2, with 8 bases aligning to TRBD1. The specimen sequenced was PBMCs. CDR3 sequence reads: CASSLSAGGLYGYTF. The CDR3 DNA is TGCGCCAGCAGCTTGTCGGCAGGGGGCCTTTATGGCTACACCTTC.